The T cell receptor beta chain described here comes from a study of T cells in Graves' hyperthyroidism and ophthalmopathy (dated by TCRdb to 2018 to 2020). Background on the whole study: Peripheral blood samples were taken at the time of initial diagnosis, prior to any treatment. TCR V-J signatures able to tell the groups apart were searched for in a discovery cohort of 100 or so patients, of whom over 40 had Graves' ophthalmopathy and under 65 had stable Graves' hyperthyroidism. An independent validation cohort of about 20 hyperthyroidism patients and about 15 patients who later progressed to ophthalmopathy tested prospective prediction of ophthalmopathy. The 100 discovery patients were randomly divided into training and test sets at a 7:3 ratio. In addition, the study compared T-cell repertoires in thyroid tissue and in blood from several Graves' hyperthyroidism patients. After blood sampling, hyperthyroidism patients were treated with methimazole at a starting dose of 30 mg daily, and ophthalmopathy patients were treated with high-dose intravenous methylprednisolone. The paper reports TCR Vbeta CDR3 sequencing of approximately 140 peripheral blood samples: 43 ophthalmopathy, 75 to 80 hyperthyroidism and around 17 progressor patients. General study outcomes and caveats: No statistical method was used to fix the sample size in advance, and group allocation was not hidden from the investigators. Most expanded thyroid clonotypes (frequency above 0.001) were also detected in blood, suggesting blood repertoires may reflect thyroid immune responses. Ophthalmopathy was separated from stable hyperthyroidism by a 13 V-J signature model, with around 90% sensitivity and 81% to 82% specificity obtained in cross-validation and 80%/75% obtained in testing. During validation, the model predicted progression to ophthalmopathy a median of approximately 6 months ahead of onset, with almost 71% sensitivity and more than 72% specificity.

Remarks on this clonotype: Its binding antigen is unknown. No qualities accompany the bases; no much larger clone lies one base away.

Stable Graves' hyperthyroidism was defined as the absence of progression to ophthalmopathy over 18 months of follow-up. Hyperthyroidism patients were aged 18 to 65 years and newly diagnosed, with disease duration of less than 2 months. Exclusion was applied to patients with uncontrolled infections, other autoimmune diseases, pregnancy or lactation. Diagnoses were based on clinical symptoms, serum thyroxine and TRAb, thyroid ultrasound and orbital computed tomography. PBMCs were separated from roughly 10 ml of fresh peripheral blood using Ficoll-Paque density gradient centrifugation. Total RNA was extracted using Trizol reagent, and RNA quality was assessed on an Agilent 2100 Bioanalyzer. The TCR beta CDR3 regions were amplified from the RNA transcripts. The first round of RT-PCR for the TCR CDR3 was performed with the HTBI primer set and the Qiagen OneStep RT-PCR kit. Libraries were constructed in a second round of multiplex PCR, after which size selection and purification were performed. Paired-end sequencing of the libraries was performed with 100 bp reads on an Illumina HiSeq2000. In the paper's pipeline: SOAPnuke was used to process the raw data, with reads discarded if the reads contained adapters or uncalled bases, had a mean Phred below 15, or lacked an exact constant-primer or identifier match. COPE v1.2.5 was used to merge the high-quality paired reads, and each unique nucleotide sequence was defined as a clonotype. Clonotypes were aligned to IMGT TRBV, TRBD and TRBJ reference segments using MiTCR v1.1. Only V-J combinations with frequency above 0.0001, covering 99% to 99.2% of repertoires, were analysed. The TCS score was defined as F50 (clonal expansion) divided by E x V (chaos), with BLOSUM62-based TCRdist calculated between CDR3 peptides within each V-J. Welch's t-statistics and random forest reduced some 510 V-J features to 13, which were used in a naive Bayes classifier (R e1071). Thyroid-blood repertoire similarity was quantified with the Morisita-Horn index. TCRdb applied fastp at Q25 and MiXCR to the public reads, then kept only in-frame beta chains. Rows with a matching CDR3 protein are joined into one entry that keeps the most common DNA and genes. The V and J calls and clone size are TCRdb's, not the authors'. This sample comprises nearly 750,000 distinct CDR3 sequences, about a third of them detected only once. In total, the top ten clones hold around 29% of the sample.

According to the germline V gene, CDR1 reads SGHRS and CDR2 reads YFSETQ. The CDR3, from cysteine to phenylalanine, totals 14 residues. The only DNA kept is the CDR3, 42 bases in frame from the first base. V is reduced by 2 bases and J by 5 bases, leaving a spacing of 10 bases between them. The chain employs TRBV5-1 and TRBJ2-2; D gene: possibly TRBD1, on 5 matching bases. The material sequenced was blood. The TCR comes from a woman in her forties with Graves' hyperthyroidism. The nucleotides are TGCGCCAGCAGCTTATCTCCAGGGACCGGGGAGCTGTTTTTT. Its protein product is CASSLSPGTGELFF.